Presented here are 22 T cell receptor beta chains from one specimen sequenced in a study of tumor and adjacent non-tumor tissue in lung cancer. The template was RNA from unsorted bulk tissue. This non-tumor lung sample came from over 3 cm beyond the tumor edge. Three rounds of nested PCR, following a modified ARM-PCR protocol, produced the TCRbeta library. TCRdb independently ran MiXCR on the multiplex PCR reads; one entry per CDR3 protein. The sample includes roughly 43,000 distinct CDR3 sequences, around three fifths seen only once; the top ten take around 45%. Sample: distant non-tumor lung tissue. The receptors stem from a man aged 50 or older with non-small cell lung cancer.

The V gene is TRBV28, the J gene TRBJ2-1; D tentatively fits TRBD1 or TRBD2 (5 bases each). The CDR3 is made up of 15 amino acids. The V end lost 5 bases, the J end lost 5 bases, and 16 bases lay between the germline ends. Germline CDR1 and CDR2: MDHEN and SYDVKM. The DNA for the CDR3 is TGTGCCAGCAGTCCATACGGGACCGATAACAATGAGCAGTTCTTC. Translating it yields CASSPYGTDNNEQFF.

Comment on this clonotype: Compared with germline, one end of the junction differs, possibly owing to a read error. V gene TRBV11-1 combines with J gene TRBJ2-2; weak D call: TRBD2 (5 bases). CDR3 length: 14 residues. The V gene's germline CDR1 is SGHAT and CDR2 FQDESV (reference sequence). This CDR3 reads CAGSFQARPGELFF. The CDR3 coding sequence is TGTGCCGGCAGTTTTCAGGCTCGGCCTGGGGAGTTGTTTTTT.

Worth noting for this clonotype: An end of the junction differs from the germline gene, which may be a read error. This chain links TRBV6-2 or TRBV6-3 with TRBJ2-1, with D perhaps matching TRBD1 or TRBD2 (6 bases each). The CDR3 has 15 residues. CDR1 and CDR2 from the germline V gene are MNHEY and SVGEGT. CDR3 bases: TGTGCCAACAGAAACACGGGGGCCCCCTACAACGAGCAGTTCTTC. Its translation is CANRNTGAPYNEQFF.

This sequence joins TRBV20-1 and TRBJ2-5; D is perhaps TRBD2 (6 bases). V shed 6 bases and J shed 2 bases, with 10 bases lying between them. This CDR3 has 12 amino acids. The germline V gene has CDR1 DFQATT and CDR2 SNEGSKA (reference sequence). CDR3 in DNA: TGCAGTGCACGACTAGGGCAAGAGACCCAGTACTTC. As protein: CSARLGQETQYF.

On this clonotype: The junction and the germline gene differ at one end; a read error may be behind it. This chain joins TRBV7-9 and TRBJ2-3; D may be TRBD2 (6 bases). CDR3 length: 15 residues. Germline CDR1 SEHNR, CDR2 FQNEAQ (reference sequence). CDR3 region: CASSHSRRATDTHYF. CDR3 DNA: TGTGCCAGCAGCCACAGCAGGAGGGCAACAGATACGCACTATTTT.

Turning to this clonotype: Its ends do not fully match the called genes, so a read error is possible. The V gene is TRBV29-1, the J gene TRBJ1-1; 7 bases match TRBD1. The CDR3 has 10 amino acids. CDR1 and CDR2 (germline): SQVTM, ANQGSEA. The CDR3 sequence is CSGERTGASF. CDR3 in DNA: TGCAGCGGGGAGCGGACAGGAGCTTCCTTT.

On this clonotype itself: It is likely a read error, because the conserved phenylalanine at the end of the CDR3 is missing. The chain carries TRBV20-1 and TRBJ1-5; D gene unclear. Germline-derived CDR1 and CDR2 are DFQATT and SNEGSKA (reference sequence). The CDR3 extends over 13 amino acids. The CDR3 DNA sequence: TGCACTGCTAGGGCGGATCAAGGCCAGCCCCAGCATATT. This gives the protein CTARADQGQPQHI.

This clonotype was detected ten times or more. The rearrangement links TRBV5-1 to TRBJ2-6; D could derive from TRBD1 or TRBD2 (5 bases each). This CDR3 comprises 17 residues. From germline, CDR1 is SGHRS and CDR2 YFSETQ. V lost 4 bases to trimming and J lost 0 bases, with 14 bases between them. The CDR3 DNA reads TGCGCCAGCAGCGACGGGACCGCGAGCTCTGGGGCCAACGTCCTGACTTTC. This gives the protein CASSDGTASSGANVLTF.

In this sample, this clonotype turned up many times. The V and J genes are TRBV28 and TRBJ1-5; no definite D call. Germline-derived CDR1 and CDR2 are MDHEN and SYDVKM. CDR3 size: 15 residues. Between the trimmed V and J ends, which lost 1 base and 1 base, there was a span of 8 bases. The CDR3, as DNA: TGTGCCAGCAGTTTATTCGGGAGAAGCAATCAGCCCCAGCATTTT. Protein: CASSLFGRSNQPQHF.

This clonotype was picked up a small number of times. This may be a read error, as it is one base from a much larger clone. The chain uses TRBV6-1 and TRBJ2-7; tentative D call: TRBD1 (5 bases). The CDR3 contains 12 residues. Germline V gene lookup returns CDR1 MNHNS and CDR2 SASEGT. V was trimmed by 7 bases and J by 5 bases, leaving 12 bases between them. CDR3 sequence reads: CASNGQGDEQYF. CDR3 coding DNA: TGTGCCAGCAATGGCCAGGGTGACGAGCAGTACTTC.

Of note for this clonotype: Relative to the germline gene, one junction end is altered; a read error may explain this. CDR3 sequence reads: CANSDPTKQGTYEQYF. CDR3 nucleotides: TGTGCCAACAGTGATCCGACCAAACAGGGTACCTACGAGCAGTACTTC. V usage is TRBV6-1 and J usage is TRBJ2-7; D is perhaps TRBD1 (6 bases). The V gene's germline CDR1 is MNHNS and CDR2 SASEGT. The CDR3 is 16 residues long.

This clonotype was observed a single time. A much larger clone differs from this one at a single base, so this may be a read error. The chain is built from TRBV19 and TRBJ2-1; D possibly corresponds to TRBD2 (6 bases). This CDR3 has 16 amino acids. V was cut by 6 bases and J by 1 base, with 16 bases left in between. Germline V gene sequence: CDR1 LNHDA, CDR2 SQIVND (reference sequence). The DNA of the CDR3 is TGTGCCAGTAGCCTGGGATGGGGGGTTTCCTACAATGAGCAGTTCTTC. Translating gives CASSLGWGVSYNEQFF.

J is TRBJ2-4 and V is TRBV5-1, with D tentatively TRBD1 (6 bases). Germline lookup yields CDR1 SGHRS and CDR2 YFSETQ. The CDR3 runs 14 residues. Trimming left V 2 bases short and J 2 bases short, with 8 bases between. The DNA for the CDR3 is TGCGCCAGCAGCTTCACAGGGACCAAAAACATTCAGTACTTC. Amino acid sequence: CASSFTGTKNIQYF.

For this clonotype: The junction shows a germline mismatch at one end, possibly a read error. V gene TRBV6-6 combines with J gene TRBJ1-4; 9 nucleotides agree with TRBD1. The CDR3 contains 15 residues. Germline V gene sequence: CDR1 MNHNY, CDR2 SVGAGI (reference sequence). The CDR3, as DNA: TGTGCCAGCAGACCTCCGGGACAGGGAAATGAAGAACTGTTTTTT. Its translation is CASRPPGQGNEELFF.

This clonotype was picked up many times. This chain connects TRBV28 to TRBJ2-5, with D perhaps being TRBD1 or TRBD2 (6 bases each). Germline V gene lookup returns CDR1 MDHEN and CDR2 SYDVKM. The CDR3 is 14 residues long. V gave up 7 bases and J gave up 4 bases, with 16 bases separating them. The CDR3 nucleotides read TGTGCCAGCAAGTTTTCAGGGGAGGTAGAGACCCAGTACTTC. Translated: CASKFSGEVETQYF. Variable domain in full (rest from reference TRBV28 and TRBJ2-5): DVKVTQSSRYLVKRTGEKVFLECVQDMDHENMFWYRQDPGLGLRLIYFSYDVKMKEKGDIPEGYSVSREKKERFSLILESASTNQTSMYLCASKFSGEVETQYFGPGTRLLVL.

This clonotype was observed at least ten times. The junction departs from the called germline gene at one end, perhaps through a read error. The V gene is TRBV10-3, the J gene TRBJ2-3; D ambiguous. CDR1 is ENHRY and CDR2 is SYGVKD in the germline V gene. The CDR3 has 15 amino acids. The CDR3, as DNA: TGTACCATCAGTGGTTCGGCGCCAAGCACAGATACGCAGTATTTT. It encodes CTISGSAPSTDTQYF.

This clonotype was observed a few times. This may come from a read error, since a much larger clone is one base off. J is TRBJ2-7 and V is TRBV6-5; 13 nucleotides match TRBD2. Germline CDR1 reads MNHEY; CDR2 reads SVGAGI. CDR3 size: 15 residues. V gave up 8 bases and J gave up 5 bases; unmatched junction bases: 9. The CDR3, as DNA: TGTGCCAGCGGGCCACTAGCGGGGGGGCTCAACGAGCAGTACTTC. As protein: CASGPLAGGLNEQYF.

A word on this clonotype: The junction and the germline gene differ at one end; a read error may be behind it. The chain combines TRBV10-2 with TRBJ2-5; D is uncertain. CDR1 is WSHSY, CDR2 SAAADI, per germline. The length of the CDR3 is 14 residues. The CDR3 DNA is TGCGCTAGCAGGCTTTCGATGGTGCAAGAGACCCAGTACTTC. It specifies CASRLSMVQETQYF.

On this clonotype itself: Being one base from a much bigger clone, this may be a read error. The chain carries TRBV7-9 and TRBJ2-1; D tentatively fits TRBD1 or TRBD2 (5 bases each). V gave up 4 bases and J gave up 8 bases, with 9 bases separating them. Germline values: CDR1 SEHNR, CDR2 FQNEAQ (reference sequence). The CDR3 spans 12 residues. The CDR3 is CASSSRGHEQFF. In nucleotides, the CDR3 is TGTGCCAGCAGCTCTCGGGGCCATGAGCAGTTCTTC.

The CDR3: CASSLGQGRDQPQHF. The CDR3 DNA is TGTGCCAGCAGTTTAGGACAGGGTCGTGATCAGCCCCAGCATTTT. The chain couples TRBV28 to TRBJ1-5; 8 bases align to TRBD1. This CDR3 is built from 15 residues. Germline lookup yields CDR1 MDHEN and CDR2 SYDVKM. V shed 2 bases, J shed 5 bases, and the junction held 5 bases outside the gene matches.

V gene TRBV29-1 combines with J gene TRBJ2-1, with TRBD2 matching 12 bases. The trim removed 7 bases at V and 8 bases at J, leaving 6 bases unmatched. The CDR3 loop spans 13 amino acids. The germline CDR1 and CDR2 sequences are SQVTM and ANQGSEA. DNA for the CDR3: TGCAGCGGGACTAGCGGGAAGCTCTATGAGCAGTTCTTC. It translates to CSGTSGKLYEQFF.

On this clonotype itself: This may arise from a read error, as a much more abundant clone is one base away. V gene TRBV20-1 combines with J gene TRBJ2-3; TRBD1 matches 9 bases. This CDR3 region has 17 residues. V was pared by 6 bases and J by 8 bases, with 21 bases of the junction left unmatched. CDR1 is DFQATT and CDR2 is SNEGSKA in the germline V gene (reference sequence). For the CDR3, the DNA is TGCAGTGCGCCGGACAGGGGAAGGGCAATGGTACGCGGTACGCAGTATTTT. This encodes CSAPDRGRAMVRGTQYF.